This section outlines one T cell receptor (beta chain) sequence together with its context. Which antigen it targets is not known. No quality values exist for individual bases; no much larger clone is one base distant. Including cysteine and phenylalanine, the CDR3 has 15 amino acids. The CDR3 DNA has 45 bases and is translated from base 1. Between the V and J ends, shortened by 6 bases and 5 bases respectively, the junction contains 19 bases. The germline V gene sets CDR1 to MNHEY and CDR2 to SVGAGI. The trial excluded patients who had a history of autoimmune disease or were on systemic immunosuppression. In every dose cohort, peripheral blood was drawn for TCR sequencing at baseline, cycle 4 day 1, and cycle 7 day 1. Samples were obtained from an open-label, multicenter, first-in-human phase I dose-escalation trial of ivuxolimab. Adults with locally advanced or metastatic melanoma, renal cell, hepatocellular, or head and neck squamous cell carcinoma were enrolled in the trial. CD4+ and CD8+ T cells were sorted separately from peripheral blood before TCR sequencing.

These data belong to a study of OX40 agonist ivuxolimab in advanced cancers. For the wider study: Ivuxolimab was an agonistic, fully human IgG2 monoclonal antibody directed against OX40 (CD134), a costimulatory receptor. Three dose-escalation patients achieved partial responses, one with hepatocellular carcinoma and two with cutaneous melanoma. The paper reports the monotherapy dose-escalation portion (N ≈ 50 patients) of the phase I ivuxolimab trial. Prior anti-PD-1, anti-PD-L1 or anti-CTLA-4 therapy was permitted, and 40% of dose-escalation patients had received checkpoint inhibitors. In the dose-escalation cohort, 65% to 90% of patients were male, and the mean age was around 60 years, with a range of roughly 23 to 85. Intravenous ivuxolimab was administered to patients every 2 weeks at six dose levels: 0.01, 0.1, 0.3, 1.5, 3 and 10 mg/kg. Peripheral TCRbeta sequencing aimed to test whether ivuxolimab altered TCR sequence diversity and caused clonal T-cell expansion. Of the approximately 50 dose-escalation patients, hepatocellular carcinoma was present in roughly 19, melanoma in roughly 15, renal cell carcinoma in 9 and head and neck cancer in 9.

General study outcomes and caveats: In partial responders in the 0.1-3.0 mg/kg groups, normalized peripheral clonal expansion was found to be among the lowest, especially among CD8+ T cells. At doses of 0.1 to 3.0 mg/kg, clonal expansion of both CD4+ and CD8+ blood T cells was observed from baseline to week 6. Antigen specificity was not determined for the clonally expanded peripheral T cells. Low levels of normalized T-cell clonal expansion were also seen in some nonresponding patients. After ivuxolimab, CD8+ T cells had more expanded clones than CD4+ T cells on average.

For sequencing of the TCRbeta CDR3 region, genomic DNA was extracted from the sorted cells. The immunoSEQ Assay was used for sequencing of TCRbeta CDR3 regions. The clones in this table, taken by TCRdb from immuneACCESS, are in-frame only. Not every clone is retained; where verified, under half of the shortfall comes from an unresolved V gene, and the cause of the rest is unknown. The sample contains approximately 59,000 clones, approximately 86% of them found a single time. The ten largest clones take up around 3.6% of the sample. The starting material was CD4+ or CD8+ T cells sorted from blood, obtained in a trial of the OX40 agonist ivuxolimab. The receptor chain draws on TRBV6-5 and TRBJ2-5, with the D call tentatively TRBD1 or TRBD2, each fitting 5 bases. The clonotype originates from an adult with an advanced solid tumor such as melanoma, head and neck, liver or kidney cancer. The DNA reads as follows: TGTGCCAGCAGCCAGCAGGGCGCGGGTGTCGAGACCCAGTACTTC. Its coded protein is CASSQQGAGVETQYF.